This passage covers 29 T cell receptor beta chains from one sample sequenced in a study of siplizumab effects on memory and regulatory T cells. The method was immunoSEQ multiplex PCR; TCRdb's version includes in-frame clones alone and lacks a portion of them. This table holds about 120,000 clones, about 93% found once. Sample: non-Treg CD4+ T cells sorted from blood. These receptors were obtained from a human donor in good health.

The rearrangement links TRBV10-3 to TRBJ2-5, with 15 bases matching TRBD2. Germline CDR1 reads ENHRY; CDR2 reads SYGVKD. The ends lost 2 bases at V and 5 bases at J; junction bases unmatched: 3. CDR3 length: 16 residues. CDR3 nucleotide sequence: TGTGCCATCAGTGAGAACGGACTAGCGGGGGGGGAGACCCAGTACTTC. Protein: CAISENGLAGGETQYF.

The chain uses TRBV5-5 and TRBJ2-7; D not resolved. Trimming removed 0 bases at V and 7 bases at J, with 17 bases between. The V gene's germline CDR1 is SGHKS and CDR2 YYEKEE (reference sequence). The CDR3 covers 15 residues. The CDR3: CASSLVVTSFVEQYF. In nucleotides, the CDR3 is TGTGCCAGCAGCTTGGTGGTAACCTCGTTCGTGGAGCAGTACTTC.

The CDR3 sequence: CASSQDTKTGGSADTQYF. The DNA for the CDR3 is TGCGCCAGCAGCCAAGACACAAAGACAGGGGGCTCTGCAGATACGCAGTATTTT. This chain links TRBV4-3 with TRBJ2-3, with TRBD1 identical over 10 bases. The CDR3 runs to 18 residues. The germline gives CDR1 LGHNA, CDR2 YSLEER. V lost 0 bases, J lost 4 bases, and 10 bases stayed unmatched.

The gene calls are TRBV18 and TRBJ2-1; a possible D gene is TRBD1 (5 bases). The germline CDR1 and CDR2 sequences are KGHSH and LQKENI. The V end was cut by 3 bases, the J end by 4 bases, with 16 bases between. The CDR3 has 16 amino acids. This CDR3 is CASSPSTALYYNEQFF. The CDR3 coding sequence is TGTGCCAGCTCACCGTCGACAGCCTTATATTACAATGAGCAGTTCTTC.

Only a few counts were recorded for this clone. The chain recombines TRBV7-3 with TRBJ1-1; D gene unclear. Germline loops: CDR1 SGHTA, CDR2 FQGTGA. V dropped 6 bases and J dropped 3 bases, with 8 bases sitting between them. This CDR3 is 12 amino acids long. The chain's CDR3 is CASRGADTEAFF. The CDR3 DNA is TGTGCCAGCAGAGGAGCGGACACTGAAGCTTTCTTT. The full variable domain, its missing parts supplied by reference TRBV7-3 and TRBJ1-1, is GAGVSQTPSNKVTEKGKYVELRCDPISGHTALYWYRQSLGQGPEFLIYFQGTGAADDSGLPNDRFFAVRPEGSVSTLKIQRTERGDSAVYLCASRGADTEAFFGQGTRLTVV.

The CDR3 coding sequence is TGTGCCAGCAGCTTAGTTCCGGGGGGCTACGAGCAGTACTTC. It is translated as CASSLVPGGYEQYF. The chain is built from TRBV7-9 and TRBJ2-7; 7 nucleotides line up with TRBD2. Germline trimming cut 1 base from V and 3 bases from J; bases unmatched to any gene: 3. CDR1 SEHNR and CDR2 FQNEAQ come from the germline V gene (reference sequence). The CDR3 sequence is 14 residues long. The full variable domain, with the rest looked up from reference TRBV7-9 and TRBJ2-7, is DTGVSQNPRHKITKRGQNVTFRCDPISEHNRLYWYRQTLGQGPEFLTYFQNEAQLEKSRLLSDRFSAERPKGSFSTLEIQRTEQGDSAMYLCASSLVPGGYEQYFGPGTRLTVT.

This chain uses TRBV6-5 with TRBJ2-1, with 10 bases matching TRBD1. V shed 6 bases and J 5 bases; nucleotides not matched to a gene: 4. Germline V lookup: CDR1 MNHEY, CDR2 SVGAGI. The CDR3 has 14 amino acids. CDR3 nucleotides: TGTGCCAGCAGAGGGACAGGGGTTAACAATGAGCAGTTCTTC. Amino acid sequence: CASRGTGVNNEQFF.

The chain has TRBV7-3 and TRBJ1-3; TRBD1 matches at 10 bases. Looked up from germline, CDR1 is SGHTA and CDR2 is FQGTGA. V gave up 8 bases and J gave up 4 bases; unmatched junction bases: 8. This CDR3 contains 15 residues. The CDR3 DNA follows: TGTGCCAGCTCCCCCGGGACAGGGGAAGGAAACACCATATATTTT. As protein: CASSPGTGEGNTIYF.

The chain employs TRBV4-3 and TRBJ1-2; 8 nucleotides align to TRBD1. Unmatched junction bases numbered 17, after V lost 4 bases and J lost 4 bases. In germline, CDR1 is LGHNA, CDR2 YSLEER. This CDR3 region has 18 residues. The CDR3, as DNA: TGCGCCAGCAGCCCGTCCCTATACGGACAGGGAGGGGGCTATGGCTACACCTTC. Amino acid sequence: CASSPSLYGQGGGYGYTF.

The chain recombines TRBV6-6 with TRBJ2-6, with D unclear. V was cut by 2 bases and J by 0 bases, with 5 bases left in between. Germline CDR1 is MNHNY and CDR2 is SVGAGI (reference sequence). The CDR3 loop spans 15 amino acids. The CDR3 bases are TGTGCCAGCAGTTACCTAAACTCTGGGGCCAACGTCCTGACTTTC. Encoded protein: CASSYLNSGANVLTF.

The chain has TRBV16 and TRBJ1-3; D ambiguous. The germline gives CDR1 KGHSY, CDR2 FQNENV. V dropped 3 bases and J dropped 2 bases, with 5 bases sitting between them. This CDR3 has 13 residues. The DNA for the CDR3 is TGTGCCAGCAGCCAGTTTCCTGGAAACACCATATATTTT. Its translation: CASSQFPGNTIYF.

CDR3 residues: CASSHLAGPVTDTQYF. CDR3 DNA sequence: TGTGCCAGCAGCCACCTAGCGGGACCGGTCACAGATACGCAGTATTTT. The chain carries TRBV4-2 and TRBJ2-3; TRBD2 matches 9 bases. There are 16 residues in the CDR3. Germline CDR1 is LGHNA and CDR2 is YNFKEQ. The J segment lost 2 bases and the V segment lost 3 bases, leaving 6 bases of the junction unmatched.

V is TRBV5-1 and J is TRBJ2-2; possible D gene TRBD2, 6 bases. V was pared by 5 bases and J by 6 bases, with 17 bases between. The CDR3 spans 15 residues. Germline lookup yields CDR1 SGHRS and CDR2 YFSETQ. The chain's CDR3 is CASREPGVNAGELFF. Written as DNA, the CDR3 is TGCGCCAGCAGGGAGCCGGGGGTTAACGCCGGGGAGCTGTTTTTT. Variable domain in full (rest from reference TRBV5-1 and TRBJ2-2): KAGVTQTPRYLIKTRGQQVTLSCSPISGHRSVSWYQQTPGQGLQFLFEYFSETQRNKGNFPGRFSGRQFSNSRSEMNVSTLELGDSALYLCASREPGVNAGELFFGEGSRLTVL.

The chain recombines TRBV2 with TRBJ1-4; 9 bases agree with TRBD1. Trimming at V came to 6 bases and at J to 8 bases, leaving 7 bases not matched to a gene. The CDR3 sequence is 14 residues long. Germline CDR1 SNHLY, CDR2 FYNNEI. CDR3 sequence: CASRPGQGGEKLFF. CDR3 bases: TGTGCCAGCAGACCGGGACAGGGCGGGGAAAAACTGTTTTTT.

CDR3 nucleotides: TGTGCCAGCAGTGCTAGGGGCGAGCCCCAGCATTTT. Translated: CASSARGEPQHF. The rearrangement joins TRBV2 to TRBJ1-5; possibly TRBD1 for D (5 bases). Trimming removed 4 bases at V and 8 bases at J, with 9 bases between. CDR3 length: 12 amino acids. From germline, CDR1 is SNHLY and CDR2 FYNNEI. Using reference TRBV2 and TRBJ1-5 for the parts outside the CDR3, the full variable domain is EPEVTQTPSHQVTQMGQEVILRCVPISNHLYFYWYRQILGQKVEFLVSFYNNEISEKSEIFDDQFSVERPDGSNFTLKIRSTKLEDSAMYFCASSARGEPQHFGDGTRLSIL.

The rearrangement uses TRBV7-9 and TRBJ1-1; D gene unclear. Trimming cost V 0 bases and J 1 base, with 9 bases left between them. The germline V gene has CDR1 SEHNR and CDR2 FQNEAQ (reference sequence). This CDR3 is 15 amino acids long. The CDR3 DNA reads TGTGCCAGCAGCTTAGCAGTCGGGGAGAACACTGAAGCTTTCTTT. It yields the protein CASSLAVGENTEAFF.

V is TRBV9 and J is TRBJ1-6; tentative D call: TRBD1 (5 bases). CDR1 is SGDLS, CDR2 YYNGEE, per germline. The CDR3 extends over 17 amino acids. Trimming removed 0 bases from V and 7 bases from J, with 17 bases in between. CDR3 sequence (DNA): TGTGCCAGCAGCGTAGGGCCAGGGCAGATGCAGAATTCACCCCTCCACTTT. It translates to CASSVGPGQMQNSPLHF. The full variable domain, in which reference TRBV9 and TRBJ1-6 provide the parts outside the CDR3, is DSGVTQTPKHLITATGQRVTLRCSPRSGDLSVYWYQQSLDQGLQFLIQYYNGEERAKGNILERFSAQQFPDLHSELNLSSLELGDSALYFCASSVGPGQMQNSPLHFGNGTRLTVT.

The genes are TRBV4-3 and TRBJ1-3; D is uncertain. V was trimmed by 4 bases and J by 0 bases, leaving 10 bases between them. The length of the CDR3 is 15 residues. Germline values: CDR1 LGHNA, CDR2 YSLEER. The CDR3 here is CASSRALSSGNTIYF. The CDR3 nucleotides read TGCGCCAGCAGCCGGGCCTTAAGCTCTGGAAACACCATATATTTT.

This chain joins TRBV19 and TRBJ1-1; D is ambiguous. Looked up from germline, CDR1 is LNHDA and CDR2 is SQIVND (reference sequence). CDR3 length: 13 amino acids. V lost 7 bases and J lost 4, with 13 bases in between. Written as DNA, the CDR3 is TGTGCCAGTACCACCGGGCGGGGCACTGAAGCTTTCTTT. Translated, it gives CASTTGRGTEAFF.

This clone occurred a few times. The CDR3 sequence: CASRPASGVSYEQYF. As DNA, the CDR3 is TGTGCCAGCAGACCCGCTAGCGGCGTGTCCTACGAGCAGTACTTC. The chain is built from TRBV27 and TRBJ2-7; 7 bases are shared with TRBD2. Germline V gene data show CDR1 as MNHEY and CDR2 as SMNVEV (reference sequence). Trimming removed 6 bases from V and 1 base from J; junction bases left unmatched: 9. The CDR3 spans 15 residues.

J is TRBJ2-1 and V is TRBV6-4; D is uncertain. CDR3 length equals 16 residues. The V gene lost 0 bases and the J gene lost 6 bases, with 15 bases spanning the gap. Germline values: CDR1 MRHNA, CDR2 SNTAGT. CDR3 sequence reads: CASSDSEFIAVNEQFF. As DNA, the CDR3 is TGTGCCAGCAGTGACTCTGAATTCATTGCTGTCAATGAGCAGTTCTTC.

The chain couples TRBV5-4 to TRBJ2-7; TRBD2 matches 10 bases. The germline V gene has CDR1 SGHNT and CDR2 YYREEE (reference sequence). V lost 4 bases, J lost 7 bases, and 5 bases stayed unmatched. The CDR3 is made up of 13 amino acids. The CDR3 nucleotides read TGTGCCAGCAGCAAGGGACTAGCGCGGGAGCAGTACTTC. Encoded protein: CASSKGLAREQYF.

V and J are TRBV27 and TRBJ1-4, with D possibly being TRBD1 (5 bases). This CDR3 has 14 amino acids. From germline, CDR1 is MNHEY and CDR2 SMNVEV (reference sequence). V shed 1 base and J shed 8 bases, with 11 bases lying between them. The CDR3 here is CASSLLGVAEKLFF. The CDR3 region has the DNA TGTGCCAGCAGTTTATTAGGGGTGGCGGAAAAACTGTTTTTT.

This chain joins TRBV4-1 and TRBJ2-7, with D maybe TRBD2 (6 bases). Trimming took off 5 bases at V and 3 bases at J, with 17 bases between the two ends. This CDR3 comprises 15 residues. Germline CDR1 MGHRA, CDR2 YSYEKL. CDR3 residues: CASSAGTGSFYEQYF. The DNA for the CDR3 is TGCGCCAGCAGCGCGGGGACGGGTAGTTTCTACGAGCAGTACTTC.

The J gene is TRBJ2-7, the V gene TRBV7-5; the table gives TRBD1 as D, unverified against the DNA. TRBV7-5 is a known pseudogene. The CDR3 spans 17 residues. DNA of the CDR3: TGTGTCAGAAGCTTAGCCCATCCTGACAGAACCTCCTACGAGCAGTACTTC. Its protein is CVRSLAHPDRTSYEQYF.

This clone showed up just once. V and J are TRBV6-6 and TRBJ1-2; a weak D match, TRBD1 (5 bases). The germline V and J ends were trimmed by 7 bases and 4 bases, with 19 bases remaining between them. Germline V gives CDR1 MNHNY, CDR2 SVGAGI (reference sequence). The CDR3 consists of 15 residues. The CDR3 is CASIYRPHGTYGYTF. The CDR3 DNA sequence: TGTGCCAGCATCTACCGGCCTCACGGGACCTATGGCTACACCTTC.

The chain is built from TRBV13 and TRBJ2-5, with 8 bases matching TRBD2. CDR1 PRHDT and CDR2 FYEKMQ come from the germline V gene (reference sequence). This CDR3 is built from 15 residues. V dropped 6 bases and J dropped 9; count of bases not matched to a gene: 15. DNA of the CDR3: TGTGCCAGCAGTTCGACTAGCGAGGTGCGGGGGGCCCAGTACTTC. Its protein is CASSSTSEVRGAQYF.

CDR3 in DNA: TGTGCCAGCAGTCTAGCGGGGGGTAGGGTCGCAGATACGCAGTATTTT. It translates to CASSLAGGRVADTQYF. The V gene is TRBV27, the J gene TRBJ2-3; 11 bases line up with TRBD2. From germline, CDR1 is MNHEY and CDR2 SMNVEV (reference sequence). The CDR3 spans 16 residues. Trimming cost V 5 bases and J 4 bases; bases outside gene matches: 8.

CDR3 nucleotides: TGTGCCAGCAGCACCTACAGGGATCATGGCTACACCTTC. This codes for CASSTYRDHGYTF. The chain carries TRBV5-8 and TRBJ1-2; a weak D match, TRBD1 (6 bases). Per the germline V gene, CDR1 is SGHTS and CDR2 is YDEGEE. The CDR3 extends over 13 amino acids. V lost 4 bases and J lost 6, with 13 bases in between.